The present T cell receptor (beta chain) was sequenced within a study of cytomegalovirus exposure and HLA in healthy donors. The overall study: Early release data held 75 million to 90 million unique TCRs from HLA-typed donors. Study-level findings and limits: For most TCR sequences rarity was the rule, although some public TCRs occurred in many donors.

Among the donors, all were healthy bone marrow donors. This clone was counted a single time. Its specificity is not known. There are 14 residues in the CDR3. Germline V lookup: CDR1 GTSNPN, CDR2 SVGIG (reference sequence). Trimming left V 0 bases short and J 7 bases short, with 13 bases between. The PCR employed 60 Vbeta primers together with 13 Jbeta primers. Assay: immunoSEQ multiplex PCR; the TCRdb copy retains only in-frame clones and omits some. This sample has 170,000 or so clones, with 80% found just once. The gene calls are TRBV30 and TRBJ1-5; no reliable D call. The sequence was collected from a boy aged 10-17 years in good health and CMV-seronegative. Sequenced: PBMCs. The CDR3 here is CAWSVLSGSQPQHF. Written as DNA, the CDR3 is TGTGCCTGGAGTGTACTATCCGGGTCCCAGCCCCAGCATTTT.